Each of the 16 T cell receptor beta chains below was sequenced from the same sample in a study of shared clonotypes between healthy human individuals. The method was immunoSEQ multiplex PCR; TCRdb's version includes in-frame clones alone and lacks a portion of them. The sample yields roughly 500,000 clones, approximately 95% seen once. The sample consisted of naive CD4+ T cells sorted from blood. As for subset: CD45RA+ positively selected. These receptors were taken from a woman aged 25 to 39 in good health.

The V and J genes are TRBV5-4 and TRBJ2-7, with TRBD2 matching over 10 bases. Germline V CDR1 and CDR2: SGHNT, YYREEE (reference sequence). The CDR3 contains 16 residues. V dropped 3 bases and J dropped 5; count of bases not matched to a gene: 11. CDR3 sequence (DNA): TGTGCCAGCAGCTGGGGGGCTAGCGGGAGTCTCGACGAGCAGTACTTC. Translating it yields CASSWGASGSLDEQYF.

This chain links TRBV2 with TRBJ2-7; D gene unclear. Per the germline V gene, CDR1 is SNHLY and CDR2 is FYNNEI. The CDR3 totals 11 residues. Trimming removed 10 bases at V and 2 bases at J, with 9 bases between. CDR3 bases: TGTGCCACCTCGAGAGCCTACGAGCAGTACTTC. Encoded protein: CATSRAYEQYF.

The gene calls are TRBV6-5 and TRBJ2-7; no firm D call. Trimming took off 7 bases at V and 0 bases at J, with 16 bases between the two ends. The CDR3 contains 15 residues. Germline lookup yields CDR1 MNHEY and CDR2 SVGAGI. The CDR3 nucleotides read TGTGCCAGCACCAAAAAAGACTTCGCCTCCTACGAGCAGTACTTC. Translation: CASTKKDFASYEQYF.

V and J are TRBV10-2 and TRBJ2-3, with D uncertain. The CDR3 runs 15 residues. CDR1 is WSHSY, CDR2 SAAADI, per germline. V was trimmed by 6 bases and J by 0 bases, leaving 13 bases between them. This CDR3 reads CASRLRQFSTDTQYF. CDR3 DNA: TGCGCCAGCAGACTTAGACAATTTAGCACAGATACGCAGTATTTT.

J is TRBJ1-5 and V is TRBV7-2, with TRBD1 as a possible D gene (5 bases). Germline CDR1 SGHTA, CDR2 FQGNSA. This CDR3 is 14 amino acids long. V lost 5 bases and J 4 bases, leaving 12 bases between the germline ends. This chain's CDR3 is CASSEGHPNQPQHF. The CDR3 DNA sequence: TGTGCCAGCAGCGAAGGACATCCGAATCAGCCCCAGCATTTT.

The chain employs TRBV28 and TRBJ1-1; TRBD1 is a possible D gene (5 bases). Germline CDR1 and CDR2: MDHEN and SYDVKM. Between the trimmed V and J ends, which lost 6 bases and 4 bases, there was a span of 18 bases. The CDR3 contains 15 residues. The CDR3 sequence is CASSRRGGDSTEAFF. CDR3 nucleotides: TGTGCCAGCAGCCGAAGGGGTGGGGATAGCACTGAAGCTTTCTTT.

This chain joins TRBV6-6 and TRBJ2-7; D could derive from TRBD1 or TRBD2 (5 bases each). Per the germline V gene, CDR1 is MNHNY and CDR2 is SVGAGI (reference sequence). The CDR3 has 14 residues. The ends were cut back, 7 bases at V and 2 bases at J, with 15 bases in the middle. The CDR3 loop is CASKGGGAPYEQYF. CDR3 nucleotide sequence: TGTGCCAGCAAGGGTGGGGGAGCTCCCTACGAGCAGTACTTC.

The chain combines TRBV6-6 with TRBJ2-5; 7 nucleotides match TRBD1. The DNA matches TRBJ2-7 better at its end, which makes the J call doubtful. This CDR3 has 14 amino acids. Germline V gene lookup returns CDR1 MNHNY and CDR2 SVGAGI (reference sequence). As DNA, the CDR3 is TGTGCCAGCAGTTACGACAGGGACGCCTACGAGCAGTACTTC. The encoded protein is CASSYDRDAYEQYF.

This clone showed up just once. The chain recombines TRBV2 with TRBJ2-3; 9 nucleotides align to TRBD1. Losses at the gene ends were 5 bases for V and 4 bases for J; bases not matched to a gene: 16. Germline V lookup: CDR1 SNHLY, CDR2 FYNNEI. This CDR3 has 18 residues. The CDR3 sequence: CASSTRDRVLFLADTQYF. The CDR3 nucleotides read TGTGCCAGCAGTACCCGGGACAGGGTTCTTTTTTTGGCAGATACGCAGTATTTT.

The V call is TRBV19, the J call TRBJ2-2, with TRBD2 matching 9 bases. There are 16 residues in the CDR3. Germline CDR1 and CDR2: LNHDA and SQIVND (reference sequence). The CDR3 here is CATRAGSGRWTGELFF. CDR3 in DNA: TGTGCTACACGCGCGGGTAGCGGGAGATGGACCGGGGAGCTGTTTTTT.

The chain recombines TRBV27 with TRBJ1-1; D possibly corresponds to TRBD1 (6 bases). In germline, CDR1 is MNHEY, CDR2 SMNVEV (reference sequence). The CDR3 consists of 9 residues. With 8 bases removed from V and 11 bases from J, the gap between germline ends came to 9 bases. The CDR3 loop reads CASGQQAFF. The CDR3 region has the DNA TGTGCCAGCGGACAGCAGGCTTTCTTT.

J is TRBJ1-5 and V is TRBV19; D is uncertain. The germline V gene encodes CDR1 LNHDA and CDR2 SQIVND (reference sequence). Trimming cost V 4 bases and J 6 bases, with 13 bases left between them. This CDR3 comprises 14 residues. The CDR3 sequence is CASSSPRSSQPQHF. The CDR3 region has the DNA TGTGCCAGTAGTAGCCCGCGATCCTCTCAGCCCCAGCATTTT.

The V call is TRBV4-1, the J call TRBJ2-3, with TRBD2 as a possible D gene (6 bases). CDR1 MGHRA and CDR2 YSYEKL come from the germline V gene. The CDR3 sequence is 17 residues long. Trimming removed 0 bases at V and 3 bases at J, with 16 bases between. CDR3 sequence reads: CASSQERGRPGTDTQYF. As DNA, the CDR3 is TGCGCCAGCAGCCAAGAACGGGGGAGGCCTGGGACAGATACGCAGTATTTT.

This clone came up once. This chain connects TRBV10-3 to TRBJ2-7; 8 bases fit TRBD1. The ends lost 5 bases at V and 6 bases at J; junction bases unmatched: 9. Germline CDR1 and CDR2: ENHRY and SYGVKD. The CDR3 is 14 amino acids. The CDR3 DNA reads as TGTGCCATCAGTCTTCGGACAGGGATTGGCGAGCAGTACTTC. This codes for CAISLRTGIGEQYF.

The gene calls are TRBV5-1 and TRBJ2-3; a weak D match, TRBD2 (6 bases). CDR1 and CDR2 from the germline V gene are SGHRS and YFSETQ. The CDR3 totals 14 residues. Trimming took 1 base from V and 6 from J, leaving 12 bases between them. The DNA of the CDR3 is TGCGCCAGCAGCTTGAGACTAGTTAGGGATACGCAGTATTTT. Translation: CASSLRLVRDTQYF.

This clone was picked up a small number of times. The V gene is TRBV19, the J gene TRBJ1-5, with D maybe TRBD1 (5 bases). The ends were cut back, 5 bases at V and 3 bases at J, with 14 bases in the middle. This CDR3 spans 15 amino acids. Germline V CDR1 and CDR2: LNHDA, SQIVND (reference sequence). This chain's CDR3 is CASSPLAGYNQPQHF. The CDR3 DNA reads as TGTGCCAGTAGTCCCTTGGCAGGGTACAATCAGCCCCAGCATTTT. The whole variable domain, remainder taken from reference TRBV19 and TRBJ1-5, is DGGITQSPKYLFRKEGQNVTLSCEQNLNHDAMYWYRQDPGQGLRLIYYSQIVNDFQKGDIAEGYSVSREKKESFPLTVTSAQKNPTAFYLCASSPLAGYNQPQHFGDGTRLSIL.